These 15 T cell receptor beta chains share one sample of origin, sequenced in a study of Ad26.COV2.S vaccination and SARS-CoV-2 variants. Treatment denoted: 15 to 20 received Ad26.COV2.S at low or high dose, single or two shots; about 5 received placebo; per-sample allocation not given. The samples were gathered on day 63 after the first injection of vaccine or placebo. The data were produced by immunoSEQ multiplex PCR, yet TCRdb's version contains in-frame clones alone and is incomplete. The data hold approximately 300,000 clones, with roughly 86% observed a single time. The sequenced sample was peripheral blood, obtained in a trial of Ad26.COV2.S vaccine versus placebo. Receptor source: a person aged 18 to 59 who received the Ad26.COV2.S COVID-19 vaccine or a placebo.

J is TRBJ1-5 and V is TRBV11-2, with a weak D call TRBD1 (5 bases). The V end lost 5 bases, the J end lost 0 bases, and 14 bases lay between the germline ends. This CDR3 has 16 residues. Germline V gene lookup returns CDR1 SGHAT and CDR2 FQNNGV. The CDR3 DNA reads as TGTGCCAGCAGCCCCGGGACCTCAGGTAGCAATCAGCCCCAGCATTTT. It codes for CASSPGTSGSNQPQHF. Variable domain in full (rest from reference TRBV11-2 and TRBJ1-5): EAGVAQSPRYKIIEKRQSVAFWCNPISGHATLYWYQQILGQGPKLLIQFQNNGVVDDSQLPKDRFSAERLKGVDSTLKIQPAKLEDSAVYLCASSPGTSGSNQPQHFGDGTRLSIL.

The rearrangement uses TRBV5-1 and TRBJ1-2; TRBD1 matches at 9 bases. This CDR3 spans 14 amino acids. V lost 3 bases, J lost 3 bases, and 3 bases stayed unmatched. The V gene's germline CDR1 is SGHRS and CDR2 YFSETQ. The CDR3 loop is CASSSDRGYYGYTF. In nucleotides, the CDR3 is TGCGCCAGCAGCTCCGACAGGGGGTACTATGGCTACACCTTC.

The gene calls are TRBV5-1 and TRBJ1-2; TRBD1 matches at 7 bases. V lost 1 base and J lost 4; bases outside the gene matches: 10. The germline gives CDR1 SGHRS, CDR2 YFSETQ. The CDR3 sequence is 16 residues long. The CDR3 sequence is CASSLQGDGVAYGYTF. The CDR3 region has the DNA TGCGCCAGCAGCTTGCAGGGGGACGGGGTGGCCTATGGCTACACCTTC.

J is TRBJ1-5 and V is TRBV5-5; D gene unclear. Germline CDR1 and CDR2: SGHKS and YYEKEE (reference sequence). The V gene lost 1 base and the J gene lost 3 bases, with 20 bases spanning the gap. The CDR3 contains 18 residues. Here the CDR3 DNA reads TGTGCCAGCAGCTTGTTTTACTCGGCAGACGGGATCAATCAGCCCCAGCATTTT. Protein sequence: CASSLFYSADGINQPQHF.

The table lists this clone with a count of one. The rearrangement links TRBV7-2 to TRBJ1-3, with D possibly being TRBD1 (5 bases). Germline V CDR1 and CDR2: SGHTA, FQGNSA. V lost 4 bases and J lost 0, with 10 bases in between. This CDR3 is 15 amino acids long. CDR3 bases: TGTGCCAGCAGCTCCGGGGCGGGCTCTGGAAACACCATATATTTT. Protein sequence: CASSSGAGSGNTIYF.

V is TRBV4-1 and J is TRBJ2-1; 10 positions agree with TRBD2. Trimming took 2 bases from V and 4 from J; bases not matched to a gene: 8. Germline lookup yields CDR1 MGHRA and CDR2 YSYEKL. The length of the CDR3 is 17 residues. In nucleotides, the CDR3 is TGCGCCAGCAGCCAACCACTAGGGACTAGCGAGTACAATGAGCAGTTCTTC. Its translation is CASSQPLGTSEYNEQFF.

In nucleotides, the CDR3 is TGTGCCAGTAGTTCCCAGAGGAAAGCTTTCTTT. Translated: CASSSQRKAFF. V gene TRBV19 combines with J gene TRBJ1-1, with D uncertain. The V and J ends lost 5 bases and 9 bases respectively, with 10 bases between them. The CDR3 covers 11 residues. In germline, CDR1 is LNHDA, CDR2 SQIVND (reference sequence).

This clone has only a few counts. CDR3 in amino acids: CATSRGPQGLAEKLFF. CDR3 coding DNA: TGTGCCACCAGCAGAGGCCCACAGGGATTGGCTGAAAAACTGTTTTTT. The chain employs TRBV15 and TRBJ1-4; the D gene is possibly TRBD1 (6 bases). Germline V gene lookup returns CDR1 LNHNV and CDR2 YYDKDF (reference sequence). This CDR3 has 16 amino acids. V was clipped by 1 base and J by 7 bases, with 16 bases between them. Based on the CDR3 plus reference TRBV15 and TRBJ1-4, the full variable domain is DAMVIQNPRYQVTQFGKPVTLSCSQTLNHNVMYWYQQKSSQAPKLLFHYYDKDFNNEADTPDNFQSRRPNTSFCFLDIRSPGLGDTAMYLCATSRGPQGLAEKLFFGSGTQLSVL.

This sequence joins TRBV5-1 and TRBJ2-3; perhaps TRBD1 as D (7 bases). The V gene's germline CDR1 is SGHRS and CDR2 YFSETQ. This CDR3 is 16 amino acids long. Between the trimmed V and J ends, which lost 4 bases and 3 bases, there was a span of 18 bases. The CDR3 coding sequence is TGCGCCAGCAGCCCCCGCGGGACAGCCCTTACAGATACGCAGTATTTT. Translating gives CASSPRGTALTDTQYF.

The chain employs TRBV5-4 and TRBJ1-3; D not certain. Trimming took off 0 bases at V and 0 bases at J, with 4 bases between the two ends. Germline CDR1 and CDR2: SGHNT and YYREEE (reference sequence). The CDR3 runs 14 residues. CDR3 sequence reads: CASSLGVSGNTIYF. In nucleotides, the CDR3 is TGTGCCAGCAGCTTGGGCGTCTCTGGAAACACCATATATTTT.

The chain employs TRBV7-8 and TRBJ1-6, with TRBD1 matching 7 bases. V was pared by 4 bases and J by 10 bases, with 7 bases of the junction left unmatched. The CDR3 runs 14 residues. CDR1 and CDR2 from the germline V gene are SGHVS and FQNEAQ. The CDR3 protein is CASSSRQGGSPLHF. CDR3 coding DNA: TGTGCCAGCAGCTCTAGACAGGGAGGGTCACCCCTCCACTTT. Drawing the rest from reference TRBV7-8 and TRBJ1-6, the complete variable domain is GAGVSQSPRYKVAKRGQDVALRCDPISGHVSLFWYQQALGQGPEFLTYFQNEAQLDKSGLPSDRFFAERPEGSVSTLKIQRTQQEDSAVYLCASSSRQGGSPLHFGNGTRLTVT.

The rearrangement uses TRBV5-1 and TRBJ1-1; D not certain. Germline assignment: CDR1 SGHRS and CDR2 YFSETQ. This CDR3 is 13 amino acids long. V dropped 2 bases and J dropped 1 base, with 6 bases sitting between them. Here the CDR3 reads CASSLRGNTEAFF. The CDR3 coding sequence is TGCGCCAGCAGCTTACGAGGGAACACTGAAGCTTTCTTT. The complete variable domain, with remaining parts taken from reference TRBV5-1 and TRBJ1-1, reads KAGVTQTPRYLIKTRGQQVTLSCSPISGHRSVSWYQQTPGQGLQFLFEYFSETQRNKGNFPGRFSGRQFSNSRSEMNVSTLELGDSALYLCASSLRGNTEAFFGQGTRLTVV.

This clone has a handful of counts. This CDR3 is CASSLAVRTSGGLNNEQFF. The CDR3 nucleotides read TGTGCCAGCAGCTTAGCTGTCCGGACTAGCGGGGGCCTCAACAATGAGCAGTTCTTC. This rearrangement joins TRBV7-9 to TRBJ2-1, with 13 bases aligning to TRBD2. V dropped 0 bases and J dropped 5; count of bases not matched to a gene: 10. The CDR3 has 19 amino acids. Germline V gene lookup returns CDR1 SEHNR and CDR2 FQNEAQ (reference sequence).

This chain links TRBV4-3 with TRBJ1-6; no firm D call. V gave up 0 bases and J gave up 4 bases, with 7 bases separating them. Germline loops: CDR1 LGHNA, CDR2 YSLEER. The CDR3 consists of 15 residues. Here the CDR3 reads CASSQDGQYNSPLHF. The CDR3 region has the DNA TGCGCCAGCAGCCAAGATGGGCAGTATAATTCACCCCTCCACTTT.

The chain is built from TRBV30 and TRBJ1-2; the D gene is possibly TRBD1 (5 bases). V lost 3 bases to trimming and J lost 4 bases, with 18 bases between them. The CDR3 is 15 residues long. Germline V gene data show CDR1 as GTSNPN and CDR2 as SVGIG (reference sequence). CDR3 region: CAWSRPGAQGYGYTF. DNA for the CDR3: TGTGCCTGGAGCCGGCCCGGGGCTCAAGGCTATGGCTACACCTTC.